Listed here is a single T cell receptor beta chain. Its antigen is unknown. CDR1 ENHRY and CDR2 SYGVKD come from the germline V gene. The CDR3 contains 14 residues. The data originate from a study of T cells expressing NK-cell markers. On the study more broadly: Beta-chain profiling covered CD3+CD56+NKG2C+, CD3+CD56+NKG2C- and CD3+CD56-NKG2C+ sorted subsets. Seropositivity for HCMV was found in seven of the eight sequenced donors, with one seronegative. General study points: Expanded NKG2C+ T cell clones had unclear HCMV specificity. There were four donors in whom these clonotypes also led the CD3+CD56-NKG2C+ fraction.

With the 5' RACE reads reprocessed, TCRdb shows one record per CDR3 protein and no DNA. Its listing shows about 150,000 distinct CDR3 sequences. The sequenced sample was blood T cells: a sorted CD56 or NKG2C T cell subset, CD4+ or CD8+ T cells, or bulk PBMC T cells (not recorded which). The gene calls are TRBV10-3 and TRBJ2-7. The sequence derives from a woman aged 50 to 65 in good health. The CDR3 loop reads CAISEAQAVYEQYF.